This T cell receptor (beta chain) was recovered during a study of T cell repertoires in cytomegalovirus infection. Study-wide background: Peptides in the study included HLA-C-restricted and HLA-B-restricted CMV epitopes. Both CMV infection and a matching HLA type were indicated by public TCR beta signatures.

MiXCR was run by TCRdb on the reads, yielding one entry per CDR3 protein. Seen here are approximately 910,000 distinct CDR3 sequences, 25% to 40% observed once, and the top ten hold 13%. About this clonotype: Its antigen remains unidentified.

J lost 2 bases, V lost 0 bases, and 7 bases had no gene match. CDR3 length equals 19 residues. Germline loops: CDR1 MGHRA, CDR2 YSYEKL. This sequence joins TRBV4-1 and TRBJ2-2; TRBD2 matches at 12 bases. The TCR comes from a human donor in good health (CMV status not recorded). Some clones in this sample may be carry-over from other donors' samples. The sample consisted of cultured CD8+ T cells from PBMCs, taken from culture after CMV antigen stimulation. The CDR3 spells CASSQEPGLAGYNTGELFF. In DNA form, the CDR3 reads TGCGCCAGCAGCCAAGAACCGGGACTAGCGGGCTACAACACCGGGGAGCTGTTTTTT.